A selection of T cell receptor beta chains follows, all from one sample in a study of low-dose radiotherapy and immunotherapy resistance in tumors. TCRdb re-called the reads with MiXCR, one entry per CDR3 protein. The table includes fewer than 110,000 distinct CDR3 sequences, roughly 20% detected once. The sample consisted of PBMCs, taken after low-dose radiotherapy plus immunotherapy. The source is a male donor with prostate cancer. Each CDR3 is given with its conserved first and last residue. The D gene is left open where the match is weak. Not every row has a clone size; where given, it reads once, few, many or a size class.

d_call j_call v_call clone_size cdr3_nt cdr3_aa
- TRBJ2-1 TRBV5-1 few TGCGCCAGCAGCTCCGATAAAGACTCCTACAATGAGCAGTTCTTC CASSSDKDSYNEQFF
TRBD1 TRBJ2-1 TRBV5-1 many TGCGCCAGCAGCTTATGGCCCTTAGGACAGGGGGATGAGCAGTTCTTC CASSLWPLGQGDEQFF
- TRBJ2-1 TRBV7-8 many TGTGCCAGCAGCGTCCTTGGGACCAACAATGAGCAGTTCTTC CASSVLGTNNEQFF
TRBD2 TRBJ2-7 TRBV7-9 many TGTGCCAGCAGCCCGCCGGGGGGGGGGGCGACGGGCGAGCAGTACTTC CASSPPGGGATGEQYF
TRBD2 TRBJ2-3 TRBV20-1 many TGCAGTGCGCCGACTAGCGTACTCACAGATACGCAGTATTTT CSAPTSVLTDTQYF
TRBD1 TRBJ1-5 TRBV25-1 - TGTGCCAGCAGTGGACCAGGGGGCGGCAATCAGCCCCAGCATTTT CASSGPGGGNQPQHF
TRBD1 TRBJ2-7 TRBV6-6 many TGTGCCAGCAGACGAGGGACAGGGCACGAGCAGTACTTC CASRRGTGHEQYF
- TRBJ1-1 TRBV24-1 many TGTGCCACCCAGGAGGGGAACACTGAAGCTTTCTTT CATQEGNTEAFF
- TRBJ2-3 TRBV27 - TGTGCCAGCAGTTTATCCGCGGGGATCACAGATACGCAGTATTTT CASSLSAGITDTQYF
- TRBJ1-3 TRBV27 many TGTGCCAGCGGACACTCTGGAAACACCATATATTTT CASGHSGNTIYF
TRBD2 TRBJ2-7 TRBV5-1 many TGCGCCAGCAGCTCTCAAGGACTAGGAGATACGAGCGAGCAGTACTTC CASSSQGLGDTSEQYF
TRBD1 TRBJ1-6 TRBV7-9 - TGTGCCAGCAGTCGATTTACAGGGGGCGGTGGTTCGCCCCTCCACTTT CASSRFTGGGGSPLHF
- TRBJ2-3 TRBV5-1 many TGCGCCAGCAGCCCAGGATGGAGGGGGGAAACTTGGGGAACAGATACGCAGTATTTT CASSPGWRGETWGTDTQYF
- TRBJ2-5 TRBV11-2 many TGTGCCAGCAGCTTCCGGCCCGGACAGGTCGGGAGGCAAGAGACCCAGTACTTC CASSFRPGQVGRQETQYF
- TRBJ2-5 TRBV2 many TGTGCCAGCAGTGGAGAACTCGAGACCCAGTACTTC CASSGELETQYF
- TRBJ2-7 TRBV28 - TGTGCCAGCAGTTTTCAACCCAGCTACGAGCAGTACTTC CASSFQPSYEQYF
TRBD1 TRBJ2-2 TRBV2 many TGTGCCACCACGAGGGGGACAGGAGAGAACACCGGGGAGCTGTTTTTT CATTRGTGENTGELFF
- TRBJ1-1 TRBV4-2 - TGTGCCAGCAGCCAAGGCTGGGAAGCTTTCTTT CASSQGWEAFF
TRBD1 TRBJ1-5 TRBV2 - TGTGCCAGCAGTCGACAGGGGGGCAATCAGCCCCAGCATTTT CASSRQGGNQPQHF
TRBD1 TRBJ2-5 TRBV20-1 many TGCAGTGCTCGACGACAGGGTCCAGAGACCCAGTACTTC CSARRQGPETQYF
TRBD1 TRBJ1-1 TRBV29-1 - TGCAGCGTTGTAAGGGGCGCAGGGGGCACTGAAGCTTTCTTT CSVVRGAGGTEAFF
- TRBJ2-5 TRBV19 many TGTGCCAGTAAAACGTCCTCCGGGAACCAAGAGACCCAGTACTTC CASKTSSGNQETQYF
- TRBJ1-2 TRBV10-3 many TGTGCCATCAGTGAGTCGACCCCTAACTATGGCTACACCTTC CAISESTPNYGYTF